The rows below give T cell receptor beta chains drawn from one sample of a study of T-cell memory formation after mild COVID-19. Each CDR3 protein is one row after TCRdb ran MiXCR on the 5' RACE reads. Seen here are 150,000 to 200,000 distinct CDR3 sequences, approximately 17% observed once, and the top ten hold around 3.9%. The sequenced material came from PBMCs or a T cell subset sorted from them (not recorded which). The receptors were gathered from a man between 18 and 35 years old who had mild COVID-19 (a few samples of this study predate the infection). Cell type and time point are not known. CDR3s include the opening cysteine and the closing phenylalanine or tryptophan. D genes are given only for firm matches. Not every row has a clone size; where given, it reads once, few, many or a size class.

D gene,clone size,J gene,V gene,CDR3 protein,CDR3 DNA
-,many,TRBJ2-7,TRBV5-1,CASRREGDLALYEQYF,TGCGCCAGCAGAAGAGAAGGGGATCTGGCCCTCTACGAGCAGTACTTC
-,-,TRBJ2-5,TRBV5-1,CASGLEGSETQYF,TGCGCCAGCGGCTTGGAAGGGTCGGAGACCCAGTACTTC
-,few,TRBJ2-7,TRBV4-1,CASSPRPLHEQYF,TGCGCCAGCAGCCCTAGGCCCTTACACGAGCAGTACTTC
TRBD1,-,TRBJ2-2,TRBV12-3/TRBV12-4,CASSSGTGHTGELFF,TGTGCCAGCAGTTCCGGGACAGGGCACACCGGGGAGCTGTTTTTT
-,many,TRBJ1-3,TRBV9,CASSVDGVTIGGNTIYF,TGTGCCAGCAGCGTAGATGGAGTGACTATTGGCGGAAACACCATATATTTT
-,few,TRBJ1-1,TRBV5-1,CASSRGGGPSDEAFF,TGCGCCAGCAGCCGAGGGGGGGGCCCGAGTGATGAAGCTTTCTTT
-,-,TRBJ1-2,TRBV7-8,CASSLVGAYGYTF,TGTGCCAGCAGCTTGGTGGGAGCCTATGGCTACACCTTC
TRBD1,few,TRBJ2-7,TRBV12-3/TRBV12-4,CASSPYRGLAAQYF,TGTGCCAGCAGTCCGTACAGGGGTCTGGCCGCCCAGTACTTC
TRBD2,few,TRBJ2-5,TRBV7-2,CASRPGGAETQYF,TGTGCCAGCCGCCCCGGGGGGGCGGAGACCCAGTACTTC
-,-,TRBJ1-2,TRBV2,CASTAEYGYTF,TGTGCCAGCACGGCAGAATATGGCTACACCTTC
-,once,TRBJ1-5,TRBV18,CASSPMADQPQHF,TGTGCCAGCTCACCGATGGCGGATCAGCCCCAGCATTTT
-,many,TRBJ2-2,TRBV7-3,CASSSGWTGELFF,TGTGCCAGCAGCTCCGGGTGGACCGGGGAGCTGTTTTTT
TRBD1,few,TRBJ2-2,TRBV20-1,CSASDRGLGGGELFF,TGCAGTGCTTCCGACAGGGGGCTCGGAGGCGGGGAGCTGTTTTTT
TRBD1,-,TRBJ2-2,TRBV4-3,CASSSGQAITGELFF,TGCGCCAGCAGCTCGGGACAGGCAATCACCGGGGAGCTGTTTTTT
TRBD2,many,TRBJ2-3,TRBV5-5,CASGTSGGTDTQYF,TGTGCCAGCGGGACTAGCGGGGGCACAGATACGCAGTATTTT
-,few,TRBJ2-5,TRBV24-1,CATSSRQEETQYF,TGTGCCACCAGCTCAAGACAGGAAGAGACCCAGTACTTC
-,-,TRBJ2-2,TRBV7-2,CASSPNRVTGELFF,TGTGCCAGCAGCCCAAACAGGGTCACCGGGGAGCTGTTTTTT
-,-,TRBJ2-5,TRBV5-6,CASSLSPRGTQYF,TGTGCCAGCAGCTTGTCCCCTCGGGGGACCCAGTACTTC
-,-,TRBJ2-3,TRBV29-1,CSVVGGGDTQYF,TGCAGCGTTGTGGGGGGTGGAGATACGCAGTATTTT
-,few,TRBJ1-5,TRBV24-1,CATSALLRGQRF,TGTGCCACCAGTGCCCTCCTGCGAGGACAGCGTTTT
-,few,TRBJ2-6,TRBV12-3/TRBV12-4,CASAGGGANVLTF,TGTGCCAGCGCTGGCGGAGGGGCCAACGTCCTGACTTTC
-,-,TRBJ1-2,TRBV4-2,CASSQGSVGSYGYTF,TGTGCCAGCAGCCAAGGGAGCGTCGGGAGCTATGGCTACACCTTC
TRBD1,-,TRBJ2-1,TRBV5-1,CASSWGQGAPIEQFF,TGCGCCAGCAGCTGGGGACAGGGGGCTCCCATTGAGCAGTTCTTC
TRBD1,-,TRBJ2-5,TRBV9,CASSVTGGQETQYF,TGTGCCAGCAGCGTGACAGGGGGCCAAGAGACCCAGTACTTC
-,few,TRBJ2-3,TRBV9,CASSVGPTDTQYF,TGTGCCAGCAGCGTAGGCCCGACAGATACGCAGTATTTT
TRBD2,-,TRBJ2-1,TRBV28,CASSLAWEGQQFF,TGTGCCAGCAGTCTGGCATGGGAGGGTCAGCAGTTCTTC
TRBD1,-,TRBJ2-5,TRBV9,CASSVGTGGLGETQYF,TGTGCCAGCAGCGTAGGGACAGGGGGCCTCGGGGAGACCCAGTACTTC
-,many,TRBJ1-4,TRBV5-1,CASSLDVTVGNNEKLFF,TGCGCCAGCAGCTTGGACGTCACGGTGGGGAATAATGAAAAACTGTTTTTT